This TCR beta chain was documented in a study of T cells expressing NK-cell markers. Study background: Cells sorted as CD3+CD56+NKG2C+, CD3+CD56+NKG2C- and CD3+CD56-NKG2C+ T cells supplied the TCR beta repertoires. There were seven HCMV-seropositive donors and one seronegative donor among the eight sequenced. Findings of the study overall: Clarity on HCMV specificity was lacking for the expanded NKG2C+ T cell clones. One observes that, in a few donors, these clonotypes were also the leading ones within the CD3+CD56-NKG2C+ fraction.

The CDR3 consists of 16 residues. Germline V gene data show CDR1 as MNHEY and CDR2 as SMNVEV (reference sequence). TCRdb reworked the 5' RACE reads into one entry per CDR3 protein, no DNA. In all, the sample yields roughly 450,000 distinct CDR3 sequences. About this clonotype: Its antigen is currently unknown.

The chain combines TRBV27 with TRBJ2-1; TCRdb reports TRBD2, a call that lacks DNA to check it against. The receptor's source is a woman aged 50 to 65 in good health. Sequencing input: blood T cells: a sorted CD56 or NKG2C T cell subset, CD4+ or CD8+ T cells, or bulk PBMC T cells (not recorded which). Here the CDR3 reads CASSGGLSGTYNEQFF.